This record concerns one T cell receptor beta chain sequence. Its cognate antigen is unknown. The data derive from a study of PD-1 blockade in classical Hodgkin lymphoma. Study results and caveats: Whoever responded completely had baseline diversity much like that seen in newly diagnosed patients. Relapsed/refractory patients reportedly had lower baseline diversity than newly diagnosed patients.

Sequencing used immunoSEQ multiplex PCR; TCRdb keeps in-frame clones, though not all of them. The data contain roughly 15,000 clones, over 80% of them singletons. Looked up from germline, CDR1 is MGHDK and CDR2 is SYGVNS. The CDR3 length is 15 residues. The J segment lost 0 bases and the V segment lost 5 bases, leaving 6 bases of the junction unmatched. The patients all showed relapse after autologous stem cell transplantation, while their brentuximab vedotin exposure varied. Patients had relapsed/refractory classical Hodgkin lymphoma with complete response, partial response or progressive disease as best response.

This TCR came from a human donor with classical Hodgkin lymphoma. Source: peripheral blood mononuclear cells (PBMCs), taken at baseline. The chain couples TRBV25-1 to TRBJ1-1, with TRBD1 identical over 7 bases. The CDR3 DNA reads TGTGCCAGCAGTCCGGTCGACAGGGTGAACACTGAAGCTTTCTTT. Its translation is CASSPVDRVNTEAFF. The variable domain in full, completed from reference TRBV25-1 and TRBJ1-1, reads EADIYQTPRYLVIGTGKKITLECSQTMGHDKMYWYQQDPGMELHLIHYSYGVNSTEKGDLSSESTVSRIRTEHFPLTLESARPSHTSQYLCASSPVDRVNTEAFFGQGTRLTVV.